The 7 T cell receptor beta chains listed next were all sequenced from one sample in a study of blood T cell repertoires in COVID-19. Produced via immunoSEQ multiplex PCR; TCRdb's table is partial and in-frame only. The sample lists about 50,000 clones, around nine tenths seen once, with around a quarter in the top ten. Sequences were obtained from peripheral blood. Receptor source: a human donor in a cohort sampled during active COVID-19.

This clone has a handful of counts. The V gene is TRBV10-2, the J gene TRBJ2-7; 8 bases match TRBD1. V lost 8 bases, J lost 2 bases, and 5 bases stayed unmatched. This CDR3 has 13 residues. The germline V gene has CDR1 WSHSY and CDR2 SAAADI. CDR3: CASQQGVTYEQYF. CDR3 DNA: TGCGCCAGCCAACAGGGGGTAACCTACGAGCAGTACTTC.

The rearrangement uses TRBV21-1 and TRBJ2-3; the listed D gene, TRBD2, was not tested against the DNA. TRBV21-1 is shown as a pseudogene. This CDR3 spans 15 amino acids. This CDR3 is CASSGAGAPTDTQYF. For the CDR3, the DNA is TGTGCCAGCAGCGGAGCGGGGGCGCCCACAGATACGCAGTATTTT.

This sequence joins TRBV4-3 and TRBJ2-1; 14 bases are shared with TRBD2. With V trimmed by 3 bases and J by 6 bases, 4 bases remained unmatched. This CDR3 has 16 residues. Per germline, CDR1 LGHNA and CDR2 YSLEER. CDR3 nucleotides: TGCGCCAGCAGCCAGAGGGGGACTAGCGGGAGCAATGAGCAGTTCTTC. Its protein is CASSQRGTSGSNEQFF.

The rearrangement uses TRBV28 and TRBJ1-5; possibly TRBD1 for D (6 bases). Germline CDR1 is MDHEN and CDR2 is SYDVKM. There are 15 residues in the CDR3. V was pared by 2 bases and J by 2 bases, with 10 bases between. As DNA, the CDR3 is TGTGCCAGCAGTTTACCAGGGGTGGGCAATCAGCCCCAGCATTTT. Translated: CASSLPGVGNQPQHF.

The chain links TRBV9 to TRBJ2-1; 9 bases are shared with TRBD2. CDR1 and CDR2 (germline): SGDLS, YYNGEE. With V trimmed by 3 bases and J by 5 bases, 12 bases remained unmatched. The CDR3 has 17 residues. CDR3 amino acids: CASSASLGGRAHNEQFF. DNA for the CDR3: TGTGCCAGCAGCGCGTCCCTGGGCGGGAGGGCCCACAATGAGCAGTTCTTC.

V usage is TRBV27 and J usage is TRBJ2-1; 7 bases are a match to TRBD1. Unmatched junction bases numbered 6, after V lost 5 bases and J lost 2 bases. This CDR3 spans 15 amino acids. CDR1 and CDR2 from the germline V gene are MNHEY and SMNVEV (reference sequence). Here the CDR3 reads CASSRIQGTYNEQFF. DNA for the CDR3: TGTGCCAGCAGTAGAATACAGGGGACCTACAATGAGCAGTTCTTC.

The chain combines TRBV5-1 with TRBJ2-3; the match to TRBD2 covers 9 bases. Germline V gene data show CDR1 as SGHRS and CDR2 as YFSETQ. The CDR3 extends over 16 amino acids. The V gene end was trimmed by 4 bases and the J gene end by 1 base; junction bases not matched to a gene: 7. Here the CDR3 reads CASSVRERGGTDTQYF. The CDR3, as DNA: TGCGCCAGCAGCGTCCGCGAGCGGGGGGGCACAGATACGCAGTATTTT.